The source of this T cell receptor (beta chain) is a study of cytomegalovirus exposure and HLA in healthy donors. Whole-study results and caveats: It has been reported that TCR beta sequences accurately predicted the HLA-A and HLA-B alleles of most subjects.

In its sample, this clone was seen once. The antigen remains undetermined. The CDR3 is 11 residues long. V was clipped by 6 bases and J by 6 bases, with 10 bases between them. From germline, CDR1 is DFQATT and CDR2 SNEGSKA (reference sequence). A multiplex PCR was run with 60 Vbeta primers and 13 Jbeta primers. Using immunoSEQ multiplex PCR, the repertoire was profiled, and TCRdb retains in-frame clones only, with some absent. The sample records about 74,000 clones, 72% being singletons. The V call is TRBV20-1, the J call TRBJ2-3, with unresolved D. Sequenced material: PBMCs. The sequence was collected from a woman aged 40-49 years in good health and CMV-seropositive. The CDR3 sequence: CSALLADTQYF. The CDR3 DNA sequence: TGCAGTGCCCTTTTGGCCGATACGCAGTATTTT.